This record covers a single TCR beta chain. TCRdb keeps only in-frame clones here, not all; method: immunoSEQ multiplex PCR. The sample lists fewer than 350,000 clones, about nine tenths occurring once. The entry originates in a study of blood T cell repertoires in COVID-19. Study background: There were acute and convalescent COVID-19 samples, and they came from the United States, Italy and Spain.

Exposed participants came across a COVID-19 case within 2 weeks before study entry. V gave up 1 base and J gave up 2 bases, with 16 bases separating them. Germline V gene sequence: CDR1 SGHRS, CDR2 YFSETQ. The CDR3 totals 16 residues. The sample comprised PBMCs or T cells enriched from blood (not recorded which). This receptor was taken from a woman in her 30s who had been exposed to COVID-19. The chain combines TRBV5-1 with TRBJ2-7; TRBD2 is a possible D gene (6 bases). CDR3: CASSLSAGTPAYEQYF. The DNA for the CDR3 is TGCGCCAGCAGCTTGTCGGCAGGGACTCCCGCCTACGAGCAGTACTTC.